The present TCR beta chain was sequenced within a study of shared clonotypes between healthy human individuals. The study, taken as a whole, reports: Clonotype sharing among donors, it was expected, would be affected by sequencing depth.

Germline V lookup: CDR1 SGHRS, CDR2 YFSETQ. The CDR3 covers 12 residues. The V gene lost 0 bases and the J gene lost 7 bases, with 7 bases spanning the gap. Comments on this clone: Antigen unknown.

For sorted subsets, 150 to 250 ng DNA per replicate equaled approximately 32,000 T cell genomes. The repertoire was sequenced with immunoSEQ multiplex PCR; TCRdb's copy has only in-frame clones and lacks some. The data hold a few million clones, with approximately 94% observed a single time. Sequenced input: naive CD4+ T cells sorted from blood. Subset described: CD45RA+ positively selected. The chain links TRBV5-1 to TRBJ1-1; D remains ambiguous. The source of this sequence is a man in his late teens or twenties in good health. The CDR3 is CASSLVEGEAFF. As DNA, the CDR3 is TGCGCCAGCAGCTTGGTGGAGGGTGAAGCTTTCTTT.